This TCR beta chain is drawn from a study of Ad26.COV2.S vaccination and SARS-CoV-2 variants. Using immunoSEQ multiplex PCR, the repertoire was profiled, and TCRdb retains in-frame clones only, with some absent. The table includes about 400,000 clones, approximately 91% detected once. Sample treatment: around 19 received Ad26.COV2.S at low or high dose, single or two shots; five or six received placebo; per-sample allocation not given. Sampling occurred on day 63 after the first vaccine or placebo injection. Aged 18-55 years, donor was enrolled in Boston in the early 2020s. The TCR originated in a person aged 18-60 years who received the Ad26.COV2.S COVID-19 vaccine or a placebo. The sample was peripheral blood, taken in a trial of Ad26.COV2.S vaccine versus placebo.

CDR3 in DNA: TGTGCCAGCAGAGGACAGGGGGTATCGGGGGAGCTGTTTTTT. Its protein is CASRGQGVSGELFF. The rearrangement links TRBV6-5 to TRBJ2-2, with 10 bases lining up with TRBD1. This CDR3 is 14 amino acids long. Germline CDR1 is MNHEY and CDR2 is SVGAGI. The junction had 6 bases not matched to a gene; V was cut back by 6 bases and J by 8 bases.